This T cell receptor beta chain was profiled in a study of control samples from healthy donors and cancer patients. Repertoires were generated with immunoSEQ multiplex PCR, while TCRdb's copy carries only in-frame clones and drops some. The top ten clones hold roughly 28% of a sample with roughly 70,000 clones, approximately 84% of them seen once. Trimming took 7 bases from V and 2 from J; bases not matched to a gene: 14. Germline CDR1 reads SGDLS; CDR2 reads YYNGEE. This CDR3 comprises 17 residues. The sequencing sample was made of blood. The chain employs TRBV9 and TRBJ2-3; 9 nucleotides line up with TRBD1. The sequence was obtained from a man aged 45 to 65 in good health. The CDR3 DNA sequence: TGTGCCAGCGAGCCCTTTGGTGGACAGGGGATCACAGATACGCAGTATTTT. Protein sequence: CASEPFGGQGITDTQYF.